These 10 T cell receptor beta chains originate from one sample sequenced in a study of vaccination effects on CD4 cells after COVID-19. The table came from immunoSEQ multiplex PCR; TCRdb's copy has only in-frame clones and leaves some out. The sample includes approximately 28,000 clones, almost 80% of them seen just once. These receptors' targets are unknown. Expansion of antigen-specific CD4+ T cells with viral peptide pools was carried out by the ViraFEST assay before sequencing. The culture ran for nine to ten days, and then CD4+ T cells were isolated. Two doses of BNT162b2 or mRNA-1273 vaccine were administered to participants. The specimen was CD4+ T cells from PBMCs cultured with SARS-CoV-2 spike peptides, collected after COVID-19 vaccination. These receptors originate from a human donor who received a COVID-19 vaccine. Some clones in this sample may be carry-over from other donors' samples.

This rearrangement joins TRBV5-1 to TRBJ1-3; D is unresolved. The CDR3 is made up of 15 amino acids. V lost 3 bases to trimming and J lost 0 bases, with 10 bases between them. CDR1 is SGHRS and CDR2 is YFSETQ in the germline V gene. CDR3 sequence reads: CASSSTVDSGNTIYF. In nucleotides, the CDR3 is TGCGCCAGCAGCTCGACCGTTGACTCTGGAAACACCATATATTTT.

This clone was recorded a few times. The rearrangement links TRBV30 to TRBJ1-6; no clear D. Deletions cut 0 bases from V and 9 bases from J, with 6 bases between. The CDR3 has 12 amino acids. The germline V gene encodes CDR1 GTSNPN and CDR2 SVGIG (reference sequence). The CDR3 nucleotides are TGTGCCTGGAGTGTACTAAGTTCACCCCTCCACTTT. Translating it yields CAWSVLSSPLHF.

A word on this clone: The CDR3 does not end in the conserved phenylalanine or tryptophan, so this is likely a read error. No DNA is shown, since the ends of the CDR3 on it are uncertain; the CDR3 is the one TCRdb lists. The rearrangement joins TRBV21-1 to TRBJ1-1; TRBD1, the table's D call, was not compared with the DNA. TRBV21-1 is flagged as a pseudogene. The CDR3 is 10 amino acids long, termini counted. CDR3 sequence reads: CASIHANRGV.

This chain links TRBV25-1 with TRBJ1-4, with D maybe TRBD1 (6 bases). The CDR3 loop spans 17 amino acids. Trimming left V 3 bases short and J 1 base short, with 15 bases between. Germline CDR1 and CDR2: MGHDK and SYGVNS. The CDR3 bases are TGTGCCAGCAGTGAGCTAAATGGGGGCGGAACTAATGAAAAACTGTTTTTT. Amino acids: CASSELNGGGTNEKLFF. Full variable domain (rest looked up from reference TRBV25-1 and TRBJ1-4): EADIYQTPRYLVIGTGKKITLECSQTMGHDKMYWYQQDPGMELHLIHYSYGVNSTEKGDLSSESTVSRIRTEHFPLTLESARPSHTSQYLCASSELNGGGTNEKLFFGSGTQLSVL.

This rearrangement joins TRBV2 to TRBJ1-1; D unresolved. Trimming shortened V by 5 bases and J by 7 bases, and 14 bases separated the two germline ends. Per the germline V gene, CDR1 is SNHLY and CDR2 is FYNNEI. The CDR3 contains 13 residues. The CDR3 reads CASSSPESLEAFF. The DNA of the CDR3 is TGTGCCAGCAGTTCGCCTGAGAGCCTTGAAGCTTTCTTT.

V is TRBV18 and J is TRBJ1-2; a possible D gene is TRBD1 (6 bases). Germline loops: CDR1 KGHSH, CDR2 LQKENI. The CDR3 totals 17 residues. Trimming cost V 3 bases and J 3 bases, with 20 bases left between them. CDR3 coding DNA: TGTGCCAGCTCACCCCTCGTAACAGGGTCCGGGGACTATGGCTACACCTTC. The encoded protein is CASSPLVTGSGDYGYTF.

The rearrangement links TRBV4-1 to TRBJ2-7; possibly TRBD1 for D (5 bases). The ends were cut back, 0 bases at V and 3 bases at J, with 6 bases in the middle. Germline V lookup: CDR1 MGHRA, CDR2 YSYEKL. The CDR3 length is 13 residues. The CDR3 sequence: CASSQDRDYEQYV. In DNA form, the CDR3 reads TGCGCCAGCAGCCAAGACAGGGACTACGAGCAGTACGTC.

The chain recombines TRBV6-1 with TRBJ2-6; D remains ambiguous. Germline CDR1 and CDR2: MNHNS and SASEGT. This CDR3 region has 19 residues. V was clipped by 1 base and J by 0 bases, with 16 bases between them. CDR3 region: CASSEDVSLWASGANVLTF. CDR3 bases: TGTGCCAGCAGTGAAGATGTGAGTCTTTGGGCCTCTGGGGCCAACGTCCTGACTTTC.

This clone was detected once. Since no conserved phenylalanine or tryptophan closes the CDR3, a read error is the likely cause. Because the CDR3's place on the DNA is in doubt, the DNA is left out and the CDR3 is given as listed by TCRdb. The V gene is TRBV3-1 (or the pseudogene TRBV3-2), the J gene TRBJ2-3; the table assigns TRBD2, which was not confirmed against the DNA. Germline CDR1 and CDR2: LGHDT and YNNKEL (reference sequence). 14 amino acids form the CDR3, both terminal residues included. The CDR3 protein is CASSQDPGTSPTAL.

The chain joins TRBV11-2 to TRBJ1-1, with D tentatively TRBD1 (6 bases). V shed 11 bases and J shed 2 bases, with 15 bases lying between them. Germline V gives CDR1 SGHAT, CDR2 FQNNGV. This CDR3 comprises 13 residues. CDR3 protein: CADGPDSNTEAFF. CDR3 in DNA: TGTGCCGATGGCCCGGACAGTAACACTGAAGCTTTCTTT.